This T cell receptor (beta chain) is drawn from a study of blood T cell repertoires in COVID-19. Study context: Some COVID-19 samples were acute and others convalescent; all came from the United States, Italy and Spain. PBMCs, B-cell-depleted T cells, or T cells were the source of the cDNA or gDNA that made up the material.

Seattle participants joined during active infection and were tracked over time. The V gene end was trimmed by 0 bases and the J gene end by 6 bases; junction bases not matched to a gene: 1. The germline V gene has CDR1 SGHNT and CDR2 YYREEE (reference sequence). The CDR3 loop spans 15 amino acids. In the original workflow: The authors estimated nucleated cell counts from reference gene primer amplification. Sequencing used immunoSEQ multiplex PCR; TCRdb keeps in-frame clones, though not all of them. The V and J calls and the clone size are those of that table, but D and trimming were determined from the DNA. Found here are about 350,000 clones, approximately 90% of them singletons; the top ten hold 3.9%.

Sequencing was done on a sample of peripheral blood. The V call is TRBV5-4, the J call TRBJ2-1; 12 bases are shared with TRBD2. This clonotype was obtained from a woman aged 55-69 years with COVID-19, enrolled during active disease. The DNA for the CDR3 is TGTGCCAGCAGCTTGGGGACTAGCGGGACCAATGAGCAGTTCTTC. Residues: CASSLGTSGTNEQFF.